The 26 T cell receptor beta chains below were found in one sample sequenced in a study of cytomegalovirus exposure and HLA in healthy donors. PCR used 60 Vbeta primers and 13 Jbeta primers. This table comes from immunoSEQ multiplex PCR, and its TCRdb copy is limited to in-frame clones, with some not included. The sample includes approximately 200,000 clones, 79% seen only once; the top ten take around 1.6%. Input material: PBMCs. Every receptor here comes from a girl under 18 in good health and CMV-seropositive.

This clone was detected a few times. J is TRBJ2-6 and V is TRBV11-3; TRBD2 matches at 7 bases. This CDR3 region has 16 residues. Germline lookup yields CDR1 SGHNT and CDR2 YENEEA. After removal of 5 bases from V and 2 bases from J, the junction contained 6 bases not matched to a gene. The CDR3 DNA follows: TGTGCCAGCAGCCCAAGAACTAGCGCTGGGGCCAACGTCCTGACTTTC. Translated, it gives CASSPRTSAGANVLTF.

V gene TRBV7-9 combines with J gene TRBJ2-3; 8 nucleotides match TRBD2. There are 13 residues in the CDR3. CDR1 and CDR2 (germline): SEHNR, FQNEAQ (reference sequence). V lost 3 bases and J lost 5; bases outside the gene matches: 1. The CDR3 region has the DNA TGTGCCAGCAGCTTGACTAGCGTAGATACGCAGTATTTT. It codes for CASSLTSVDTQYF.

Concerning this clone itself: Other nucleotide sequences in the sample specify the same CDR3. The gene calls are TRBV7-9 and TRBJ2-3; 8 nucleotides line up with TRBD2. With 4 bases clipped from V and 2 bases from J, the junction kept 8 bases outside the gene matches. This CDR3 has 16 residues. Germline V gene sequence: CDR1 SEHNR, CDR2 FQNEAQ (reference sequence). For the CDR3, the DNA is TGTGCCAGCAGCTCCGGCCTAGCGGGCAACACAGATACGCAGTATTTT. Amino acids: CASSSGLAGNTDTQYF.

Worth noting for this clone: Mismatch with germline at one junction end may stem from a read error. The identical CDR3 is also encoded by other nucleotide sequences in the sample. CDR3: CASSPAWTNRETQYF. CDR3 nucleotides: TGCGCCAGCAGTCCAGCTTGGACAAATAGGGAGACCCAGTACTTC. V usage is TRBV27 and J usage is TRBJ2-5; possible D gene TRBD1, 5 bases. The CDR3 has 15 amino acids. Per germline, CDR1 MNHEY and CDR2 SMNVEV (reference sequence).

This rearrangement joins TRBV30 to TRBJ2-6; possibly TRBD2 for D (6 bases). Germline V gene data show CDR1 as GTSNPN and CDR2 as SVGIG (reference sequence). The CDR3 consists of 16 residues. Trimming cost V 0 bases and J 2 bases, with 11 bases left between them. The CDR3 DNA reads as TGTGCCTGGAGTGTAGGCGGGGTACCTGGGGCCAACGTCCTGACTTTC. Translation gives CAWSVGGVPGANVLTF.

The chain is built from TRBV4-3 and TRBJ1-5; maybe TRBD1 (5 bases). The V and J ends lost 0 bases and 2 bases respectively, with 5 bases between them. Per germline, CDR1 LGHNA and CDR2 YSLEER. The CDR3 is 14 amino acids. CDR3 sequence: CASSQEQGNQPQHF. The CDR3, as DNA: TGCGCCAGCAGCCAAGAACAGGGCAATCAGCCCCAGCATTTT.

The chain couples TRBV23-1 to TRBJ1-6; TRBD1 aligns across 8 bases. TRBV23-1 is flagged as an ORF with uncertain function. Trimming took 2 bases from V and 10 from J; bases not matched to a gene: 16. This CDR3 has 18 amino acids. In DNA form, the CDR3 reads TGCGCCAGCAGTCAACCCCGACCCGGCGGGACAGGTGCCTCACCCCTCCACTTT. Encoded protein: CASSQPRPGGTGASPLHF.

The gene calls are TRBV5-5 and TRBJ1-5; D is perhaps TRBD1 (5 bases). CDR3 size: 15 residues. Germline CDR1 is SGHKS and CDR2 is YYEKEE (reference sequence). V lost 0 bases to trimming and J lost 5 bases, with 12 bases between them. The CDR3 bases are TGTGCCAGCAGCTTGGCTTGGGGGGAATATCAGCCCCAGCATTTT. Translated, it gives CASSLAWGEYQPQHF.

The chain is built from TRBV19 and TRBJ2-7; 7 bases fit TRBD2. The CDR3 extends over 14 amino acids. V lost 5 bases to trimming and J lost 2 bases; unmatched junction nucleotides: 6. CDR1 is LNHDA, CDR2 SQIVND, per germline (reference sequence). The chain's CDR3 is CASSPQRGTYEQYF. The CDR3, as DNA: TGTGCCAGTAGTCCCCAGCGGGGAACCTACGAGCAGTACTTC.

The chain is built from TRBV6-5 and TRBJ2-3; 7 bases fit TRBD1. CDR1 and CDR2 (germline): MNHEY, SVGAGI. CDR3 size: 15 residues. With V trimmed by 5 bases and J by 5 bases, 10 bases remained unmatched. CDR3 protein: CASSRQGPTGDTQYF. CDR3 DNA sequence: TGTGCCAGCAGTCGACAGGGCCCTACGGGAGATACGCAGTATTTT.

V is TRBV6-5 and J is TRBJ1-6, with 7 bases matching TRBD1. Germline lookup yields CDR1 MNHEY and CDR2 SVGAGI. The CDR3 sequence is 15 residues long. Unmatched junction bases numbered 12, after V lost 6 bases and J lost 10 bases. The CDR3 is CASRATDRARSPLHF. In DNA form, the CDR3 reads TGTGCCAGCAGGGCCACAGACAGGGCTCGGTCACCCCTCCACTTT.

The rearrangement joins TRBV10-1 to TRBJ2-3; D might be TRBD2 (6 bases). From germline, CDR1 is WNHNN and CDR2 SYGVQD (reference sequence). V was cut by 5 bases and J by 1 base, with 10 bases left in between. The CDR3 has 14 amino acids. CDR3 nucleotides: TGCGCCAGCAGTTTGTCGGGGGGCACAGATACGCAGTATTTT. Residues: CASSLSGGTDTQYF.

Worth noting for this clone: The junction departs from the called germline gene at one end, perhaps through a read error. The chain links TRBV7-7 to TRBJ2-2, with TRBD2 as a possible D gene (6 bases). CDR1 is SSHAT and CDR2 is FNYEAQ in the germline V gene (reference sequence). This CDR3 region has 13 residues. CDR3 loop: CASSLGQRGKLFF. CDR3 nucleotide sequence: TGTGCCAGCAGCTTAGGTCAGCGCGGGAAGCTGTTTTTT.

The chain recombines TRBV27 with TRBJ2-5; D not resolved. Deletions cut 1 base from V and 2 bases from J, with 8 bases between. Germline CDR1 and CDR2: MNHEY and SMNVEV (reference sequence). CDR3 length equals 14 residues. Here the CDR3 DNA reads TGTGCCAGCAGTTTATTGGGCATACAAGAGACCCAGTACTTC. Its translation: CASSLLGIQETQYF.

This clone has only one observation. The chain carries TRBV19 and TRBJ1-6; possible D gene TRBD1, 6 bases. This CDR3 has 17 residues. CDR1 LNHDA and CDR2 SQIVND come from the germline V gene (reference sequence). Trimming removed 1 base from V and 0 bases from J, with 10 bases in between. The CDR3 DNA follows: TGTGCCAGTAGTATAGGGACAGTCTTCTCCTATAATTCACCCCTCCACTTT. Its translation is CASSIGTVFSYNSPLHF.

V usage is TRBV9 and J usage is TRBJ1-3; 9 nucleotides agree with TRBD1. This CDR3 spans 15 amino acids. The germline CDR1 and CDR2 sequences are SGDLS and YYNGEE. V lost 3 bases to trimming and J lost 7 bases; unmatched junction nucleotides: 8. Written as DNA, the CDR3 is TGTGCCAGCAGCGATGGACAGGGGAGAAGGAACACCATATATTTT. Protein sequence: CASSDGQGRRNTIYF.

CDR3 amino acids: CASSLSSMGTIIHEQYF. CDR3 sequence (DNA): TGTGCCAGCTCACTATCATCTATGGGGACTATAATCCACGAGCAGTACTTC. This rearrangement joins TRBV18 to TRBJ2-7; 7 bases fit TRBD2. In germline, CDR1 is KGHSH, CDR2 LQKENI. The CDR3 has 17 residues. Unmatched junction bases numbered 17, after V lost 4 bases and J lost 5 bases.

The J gene is TRBJ2-1, the V gene TRBV5-4; a weak D match, TRBD2 (6 bases). Trimming stripped 4 bases from V and 7 bases from J, with 15 bases between. This CDR3 has 14 amino acids. CDR1 and CDR2 (germline): SGHNT, YYREEE (reference sequence). CDR3 amino acids: CASSQNQLANEQFF. CDR3 DNA sequence: TGTGCCAGCAGCCAAAACCAACTAGCAAATGAGCAGTTCTTC.

This clone was seen more than once but under ten times. This chain connects TRBV30 to TRBJ1-5; 9 bases are shared with TRBD1. Germline V gene lookup returns CDR1 GTSNPN and CDR2 SVGIG (reference sequence). The trim removed 4 bases at V and 11 bases at J, leaving 9 bases unmatched. There are 13 residues in the CDR3. CDR3 nucleotides: TGTGCCTGGACGGGACAGGGATTGAGGTCCCAGCATTTT. This translates into CAWTGQGLRSQHF.

The chain links TRBV5-6 to TRBJ2-3; 9 nucleotides align to TRBD2. In germline, CDR1 is SGHDT, CDR2 YYEEEE. The CDR3 consists of 17 residues. V lost 0 bases, J lost 0 bases, and 5 bases stayed unmatched. In nucleotides, the CDR3 is TGTGCCAGCAGCTTGGGCCCTAGCGGGAAGAGCACAGATACGCAGTATTTT. Its translation is CASSLGPSGKSTDTQYF.

The chain employs TRBV10-3 and TRBJ2-7; D is ambiguous. The V end was cut by 3 bases, the J end by 3 bases, with 6 bases between. The length of the CDR3 is 12 residues. Germline CDR1 ENHRY, CDR2 SYGVKD. The CDR3 region is CAISDNGYEQYF. CDR3 coding DNA: TGTGCCATCAGTGACAACGGCTACGAGCAGTACTTC.

This rearrangement joins TRBV5-4 to TRBJ2-2; a weak D match, TRBD1 (6 bases). V was pared by 3 bases and J by 6 bases, with 15 bases between. The CDR3 contains 15 residues. Germline CDR1 SGHNT, CDR2 YYREEE (reference sequence). CDR3 bases: TGTGCCAGCAGCTATACAAACACAGGGTCCGGGGAGCTGTTTTTT. Its translation is CASSYTNTGSGELFF. The full variable domain, rest sourced from reference TRBV5-4 and TRBJ2-2, is ETGVTQSPTHLIKTRGQQVTLRCSSQSGHNTVSWYQQALGQGPQFIFQYYREEENGRGNFPPRFSGLQFPNYSSELNVNALELDDSALYLCASSYTNTGSGELFFGEGSRLTVL.

This chain uses TRBV7-8 with TRBJ1-4; no definite D call. V was clipped by 3 bases and J by 0 bases, with 8 bases between them. The CDR3 contains 15 residues. CDR1 is SGHVS and CDR2 is FQNEAQ in the germline V gene. The CDR3 spells CASSFWATTNEKLFF. The DNA of the CDR3 is TGTGCCAGCAGCTTTTGGGCGACAACTAATGAAAAACTGTTTTTT.

The chain recombines TRBV19 with TRBJ2-3, with 7 bases lining up with TRBD2. V lost 5 bases, J lost 0 bases, and 11 bases stayed unmatched. Germline lookup yields CDR1 LNHDA and CDR2 SQIVND (reference sequence). The CDR3 has 17 residues. CDR3 in DNA: TGTGCCAGTAGTTATATAGGCGGGGGAACTAGCACAGATACGCAGTATTTT. Translating it yields CASSYIGGGTSTDTQYF.

The chain joins TRBV9 to TRBJ1-2; a weak D match, TRBD1 (5 bases). The CDR3 loop spans 15 amino acids. From germline, CDR1 is SGDLS and CDR2 YYNGEE. V dropped 3 bases and J dropped 4 bases, with 16 bases sitting between them. The DNA for the CDR3 is TGTGCCAGCAGCGGCCCACCAACCGGGGGCTATGGCTACACCTTC. It specifies CASSGPPTGGYGYTF.

The chain couples TRBV4-1 to TRBJ1-1, with D perhaps matching TRBD1 (5 bases). Germline CDR1 and CDR2: MGHRA and YSYEKL. The CDR3 totals 14 residues. The ends were cut back, 1 base at V and 1 base at J, with 7 bases in the middle. The CDR3 DNA follows: TGCGCCAGCAGCCAAGCGGACACGAACACTGAAGCTTTCTTT. Residues: CASSQADTNTEAFF.